Following are 16 T cell receptor beta chains from one sample sequenced in a study of T cells after yellow fever vaccination. TCRdb used MiXCR to reprocess the 5' RACE reads, holding one entry per CDR3 protein. The table records about 240,000 distinct CDR3 sequences, approximately 3.6% of them present only once. This material consisted of PBMCs, taken 15 days after the yellow fever booster vaccination. The source is a man younger than 30 who received the YFV17D yellow fever vaccine.

In this sample, this clonotype turned up many times. This chain connects TRBV7-3 to TRBJ2-2; maybe TRBD1 (6 bases). Trimming shortened V by 5 bases and J by 1 base, and 17 bases separated the two germline ends. Germline CDR1 reads SGHTA; CDR2 reads FQGTGA. The CDR3 extends over 17 amino acids. For the CDR3, the DNA is TGTGCCAGCAGCCCGGACGGGACATCGATGAACACCGGGGAGCTGTTTTTT. As protein: CASSPDGTSMNTGELFF.

V is TRBV5-1 and J is TRBJ2-1; D gene unclear. The CDR3 is made up of 14 amino acids. Germline lookup yields CDR1 SGHRS and CDR2 YFSETQ. V lost 2 bases to trimming and J lost 3 bases, with 9 bases between them. The CDR3 region has the DNA TGCGCCAGCAGCTTTAGCTGGCACTACAATGAGCAGTTCTTC. Translating gives CASSFSWHYNEQFF.

This clonotype was recorded many times. The chain recombines TRBV10-3 with TRBJ1-2; weak D call: TRBD1 (5 bases). The germline V gene has CDR1 ENHRY and CDR2 SYGVKD. The length of the CDR3 is 11 residues. Deletions cut 7 bases from V and 6 bases from J, with 9 bases between. The CDR3, as DNA: TGTGCCATCAAGGGGCCGGATGGCTACACCTTC. Translation: CAIKGPDGYTF.

This clonotype was found many times. This chain joins TRBV18 and TRBJ2-7; tentatively, D is TRBD1 (5 bases). Looked up from germline, CDR1 is KGHSH and CDR2 is LQKENI. The V end was cut by 2 bases, the J end by 5 bases, with 16 bases between. The CDR3 runs to 15 residues. For the CDR3, the DNA is TGTGCCAGCTCACCAATCTGGGGCGGTTCGGACGAGCAGTACTTC. This gives the protein CASSPIWGGSDEQYF.

In its sample, this clonotype was seen many times. The CDR3 coding sequence is TGTGCCATCCTCCAAGAAGTTAGGTTAGATTTGGCAGATACGCAGTATTTT. Protein sequence: CAILQEVRLDLADTQYF. V is TRBV10-3 and J is TRBJ2-3; D gene ambiguous. CDR1 is ENHRY, CDR2 SYGVKD, per germline. The CDR3 contains 17 residues. V gave up 8 bases and J gave up 4 bases, with 25 bases separating them.

There are many counts of this clonotype. The chain carries TRBV7-6 and TRBJ2-1; maybe TRBD2 (7 bases). The CDR3 totals 15 residues. Per germline, CDR1 SGHVS and CDR2 FNYEAQ. Trimming pared 1 base from V and 4 bases from J, leaving 11 bases between. Here the CDR3 DNA reads TGTGCCAGCAGCTTAGTCGGGGGGCTATACAATGAGCAGTTCTTC. The encoded protein is CASSLVGGLYNEQFF.

This clonotype was counted ten times or more. The chain recombines TRBV5-5 with TRBJ1-4; D remains ambiguous. The CDR3 sequence is 15 residues long. CDR1 is SGHKS and CDR2 is YYEKEE in the germline V gene (reference sequence). V was shortened by 7 bases and J by 8 bases, with 21 bases between the two germline ends. This CDR3 reads CASRIPGTSREKLFF. The CDR3 coding sequence is TGTGCCAGCCGTATCCCCGGAACGTCGAGGGAAAAACTGTTTTTT.

The rearrangement uses TRBV20-1 and TRBJ2-3; 8 bases align to TRBD1. The V segment lost 5 bases and the J segment 2 bases; nucleotides outside the gene matches: 6. This CDR3 is 14 amino acids long. Germline CDR1 is DFQATT and CDR2 is SNEGSKA (reference sequence). Here the CDR3 reads CSARTGSYTDTQYF. DNA of the CDR3: TGCAGTGCTCGGACAGGGTCCTACACAGATACGCAGTATTTT.

The table lists this clonotype with many counts. The chain recombines TRBV27 with TRBJ2-7; no clear D. Trimming took off 1 base at V and 0 bases at J, with 13 bases between the two ends. Germline-derived CDR1 and CDR2 are MNHEY and SMNVEV (reference sequence). The CDR3 consists of 16 residues. The CDR3, as DNA: TGTGCCAGCAGTTTATTCGCCAGCACTCCCTCCTACGAGCAGTACTTC. Translation gives CASSLFASTPSYEQYF.

At least ten counts were recorded for this clonotype. The chain has TRBV19 and TRBJ2-7; D possibly corresponds to TRBD2 (6 bases). The CDR3 consists of 15 residues. The germline V gene has CDR1 LNHDA and CDR2 SQIVND (reference sequence). V was trimmed by 3 bases and J by 2 bases, leaving 14 bases between them. CDR3 loop: CASSIGVGGPYEQYF. CDR3 DNA: TGTGCCAGTAGTATCGGTGTCGGAGGGCCCTACGAGCAGTACTTC.

This clonotype occurred a few times. The chain employs TRBV5-1 and TRBJ1-5; 7 nucleotides line up with TRBD1. Germline loops: CDR1 SGHRS, CDR2 YFSETQ. Unmatched junction bases numbered 5, after V lost 4 bases and J lost 7 bases. This CDR3 has 13 amino acids. The CDR3 sequence: CASSEQTGQPQHF. DNA for the CDR3: TGCGCCAGCAGCGAGCAGACAGGGCAGCCCCAGCATTTT.

This clonotype was detected only a few times. The gene calls are TRBV5-1 and TRBJ1-1; D is perhaps TRBD1 (6 bases). Germline-derived CDR1 and CDR2 are SGHRS and YFSETQ. This CDR3 contains 14 residues. The V end lost 4 bases, the J end lost 0 bases, and 10 bases lay between the germline ends. This CDR3 is CASSLHRVNTEAFF. In nucleotides, the CDR3 is TGCGCCAGCAGCCTCCACAGGGTGAACACTGAAGCTTTCTTT.

J is TRBJ1-4 and V is TRBV4-1, with TRBD1 as a possible D gene (5 bases). This CDR3 has 13 residues. Trimming took 4 bases from V and 5 from J, leaving 8 bases between them. Germline loops: CDR1 MGHRA, CDR2 YSYEKL. The CDR3 DNA reads TGCGCCAGCAGCCGGGACCGCAATGAAAAACTGTTTTTT. It translates to CASSRDRNEKLFF.

This clonotype was detected ten times or more. The CDR3 sequence is CASTYARGDEQFF. CDR3 nucleotides: TGTGCCAGCACGTATGCCAGGGGGGATGAGCAGTTCTTC. V and J are TRBV7-2 and TRBJ2-1, with D possibly matching TRBD1 (7 bases). This CDR3 region has 13 residues. The ends were cut back, 7 bases at V and 8 bases at J, with 15 bases in the middle. Per germline, CDR1 SGHTA and CDR2 FQGNSA.

This clonotype has at least ten counts. The CDR3 spells CSASRQGSNEQFF. The DNA for the CDR3 is TGCAGTGCTAGCAGACAGGGGAGCAATGAGCAGTTCTTC. This chain uses TRBV20-1 with TRBJ2-1; 8 nucleotides line up with TRBD1. Unmatched junction bases numbered 4, after V lost 3 bases and J lost 6 bases. The CDR3 length is 13 residues. CDR1 is DFQATT, CDR2 SNEGSKA, per germline (reference sequence).

This clonotype was picked up many times. This chain joins TRBV24-1 and TRBJ1-5; D unresolved. Germline V gene data show CDR1 as KGHDR and CDR2 as SFDVKD. V lost 5 bases, J lost 0 bases, and 4 bases lay in between. The CDR3 loop spans 13 amino acids. The CDR3 DNA follows: TGTGCCACCAGTGTGGATAGCAATCAGCCCCAGCATTTT. Translating it yields CATSVDSNQPQHF.